The 32 T cell receptor beta chains given below trace back to one sample, sequenced in a study of cytomegalovirus exposure and HLA in healthy donors. The PCR employed 60 Vbeta primers together with 13 Jbeta primers. Sequencing used immunoSEQ multiplex PCR; TCRdb keeps in-frame clones, though not all of them. Here the sample spans about 130,000 clones, more than 80% being singletons. Sequencing used PBMCs. The receptors were gathered from a man in his forties in good health and CMV-seronegative.

This rearrangement joins TRBV28 to TRBJ2-2; D remains unclear. V lost 6 bases and J lost 7, with 9 bases in between. The CDR3 extends over 12 amino acids. Germline CDR1 is MDHEN and CDR2 is SYDVKM. Here the CDR3 reads CASRLSLGELFF. CDR3 nucleotides: TGTGCCAGCAGACTTTCGCTCGGGGAGCTGTTTTTT.

The chain has TRBV28 and TRBJ2-7; no firm D call. The CDR3 sequence is 12 residues long. Germline lookup yields CDR1 MDHEN and CDR2 SYDVKM. V lost 3 bases and J 4 bases, leaving 7 bases between the germline ends. This CDR3 is CASSLGTYEQYF. In DNA, the CDR3 is TGTGCCAGCAGTTTGGGCACATACGAGCAGTACTTC. Combining the CDR3 with reference TRBV28 and TRBJ2-7 gives the whole variable domain DVKVTQSSRYLVKRTGEKVFLECVQDMDHENMFWYRQDPGLGLRLIYFSYDVKMKEKGDIPEGYSVSREKKERFSLILESASTNQTSMYLCASSLGTYEQYFGPGTRLTVT.

This clone was seen a handful of times. The CDR3 DNA is TGTGCCAGCTCACCCGGGCAGGGGAGAGGTTATGGCTACACCTTC. Its protein product is CASSPGQGRGYGYTF. V gene TRBV18 combines with J gene TRBJ1-2; maybe TRBD1 (6 bases). V lost 3 bases, J lost 5 bases, and 16 bases lay in between. Germline CDR1 is KGHSH and CDR2 is LQKENI. The CDR3 has 15 amino acids.

V usage is TRBV27 and J usage is TRBJ2-1; no definite D call. V was cut by 5 bases and J by 4 bases, with 12 bases left in between. Per the germline V gene, CDR1 is MNHEY and CDR2 is SMNVEV (reference sequence). The CDR3 runs to 14 residues. The CDR3 bases are TGTGCCAGCAGTCCCCGGTTTGGTTACAATGAGCAGTTCTTC. Translation gives CASSPRFGYNEQFF.

This clone was detected a few times. CDR3 nucleotides: TGTGCCAGCAACCAGGGGAATAATGAAAAACTGTTTTTT. Encoded protein: CASNQGNNEKLFF. The V call is TRBV2, the J call TRBJ1-4, with D perhaps matching TRBD1 (6 bases). Germline CDR1 SNHLY, CDR2 FYNNEI. The CDR3 runs to 13 residues. Trimming pared 7 bases from V and 4 bases from J, leaving 10 bases between.

This clone was counted a few times. The rearrangement uses TRBV9 and TRBJ1-3; 12 nucleotides line up with TRBD1. The CDR3 spans 18 residues. Germline values: CDR1 SGDLS, CDR2 YYNGEE. Germline trimming cut 2 bases from V and 4 bases from J; bases unmatched to any gene: 10. CDR3 sequence (DNA): TGTGCCAGCAGCGTCTCGATCCCGGGACAGGGGGCCGGAAACACCATATATTTT. Translated: CASSVSIPGQGAGNTIYF.

This clone appeared a single time. J is TRBJ2-3 and V is TRBV4-1; tentatively, D is TRBD2 (6 bases). V was pared by 0 bases and J by 4 bases, with 11 bases between. The CDR3 is made up of 15 amino acids. Germline loops: CDR1 MGHRA, CDR2 YSYEKL. CDR3 bases: TGCGCCAGCAGCCAAGAGTTCGCTAGCGCAGATACGCAGTATTTT. This translates into CASSQEFASADTQYF.

This chain uses TRBV9 with TRBJ2-3; D might be TRBD1 (5 bases). Germline loops: CDR1 SGDLS, CDR2 YYNGEE. This CDR3 spans 13 amino acids. V shed 3 bases and J shed 1 base, with 6 bases lying between them. CDR3 DNA: TGTGCCAGCAGCGCGACAGGCACAGATACGCAGTATTTT. It is translated as CASSATGTDTQYF.

The rearrangement joins TRBV30 to TRBJ1-2; no clear D. Trimming stripped 0 bases from V and 4 bases from J, with 18 bases between. CDR1 is GTSNPN, CDR2 SVGIG, per germline (reference sequence). CDR3 length equals 16 residues. CDR3 in amino acids: CAWSVGLPEGGYGYTF. DNA for the CDR3: TGTGCCTGGAGTGTAGGTCTGCCGGAGGGCGGCTATGGCTACACCTTC.

The rearrangement joins TRBV5-6 to TRBJ2-2; 8 nucleotides match TRBD2. This CDR3 comprises 16 residues. Germline V gives CDR1 SGHDT, CDR2 YYEEEE. V trimming: 2 bases; J trimming: 5 bases; junction bases outside the gene matches: 8. The CDR3 sequence: CASSFSGTSPTGELFF. The CDR3 nucleotides read TGTGCCAGCAGCTTTAGTGGGACTAGTCCTACCGGGGAGCTGTTTTTT.

The rearrangement uses TRBV2 and TRBJ1-1, with D hard to call. The germline gives CDR1 SNHLY, CDR2 FYNNEI. V was clipped by 7 bases and J by 8 bases, with 11 bases between them. The CDR3 is 11 residues long. DNA for the CDR3: TGTGCCAGCAACCCGGGGTCCGAAGCTTTCTTT. It specifies CASNPGSEAFF. The full variable domain, with the rest looked up from reference TRBV2 and TRBJ1-1, is EPEVTQTPSHQVTQMGQEVILRCVPISNHLYFYWYRQILGQKVEFLVSFYNNEISEKSEIFDDQFSVERPDGSNFTLKIRSTKLEDSAMYFCASNPGSEAFFGQGTRLTVV.

The chain has TRBV29-1 and TRBJ2-4, with D possibly TRBD1 on 5 matching bases. The germline V gene has CDR1 SQVTM and CDR2 ANQGSEA. The CDR3 runs 14 residues. The ends were cut back, 0 bases at V and 16 bases at J, with 22 bases in the middle. The CDR3 DNA reads TGCAGCGTTGAAGATTTATCGTGGCAGGGTAAGAGATACTTC. Its protein is CSVEDLSWQGKRYF.

The J gene is TRBJ1-4, the V gene TRBV27; D might be TRBD1 (5 bases). This CDR3 spans 14 amino acids. Germline-derived CDR1 and CDR2 are MNHEY and SMNVEV (reference sequence). V shed 3 bases and J shed 4 bases, with 9 bases lying between them. The CDR3 DNA sequence: TGTGCCAGCAGTTTTGCGGGGCTTAATGAAAAACTGTTTTTT. Translation gives CASSFAGLNEKLFF. The whole variable domain, filled in from reference TRBV27 and TRBJ1-4, reads EAQVTQNPRYLITVTGKKLTVTCSQNMNHEYMSWYRQDPGLGLRQIYYSMNVEVTDKGDVPEGYKVSRKEKRNFPLILESPSPNQTSLYFCASSFAGLNEKLFFGSGTQLSVL.

This clone was found once. The chain couples TRBV4-2 to TRBJ2-2; D might be TRBD1 (6 bases). Looked up from germline, CDR1 is LGHNA and CDR2 is YNFKEQ. The V and J ends lost 0 bases and 9 bases respectively, with 17 bases between them. The CDR3 contains 16 residues. The DNA for the CDR3 is TGTGCCAGCAGCCAAGATGGCGTGTTGGGGGCCAGGGAGCTGTTTTTT. Residues: CASSQDGVLGARELFF.

This chain connects TRBV19 to TRBJ1-6; possibly TRBD1 for D (6 bases). This CDR3 is 15 amino acids long. The ends were cut back, 5 bases at V and 10 bases at J, with 18 bases in the middle. Germline V gives CDR1 LNHDA, CDR2 SQIVND (reference sequence). CDR3 amino acids: CASSATGPSRSPLHF. Written as DNA, the CDR3 is TGTGCCAGTAGTGCCACAGGGCCCTCCAGGTCACCCCTCCACTTT. The whole variable domain, filled in from reference TRBV19 and TRBJ1-6, reads DGGITQSPKYLFRKEGQNVTLSCEQNLNHDAMYWYRQDPGQGLRLIYYSQIVNDFQKGDIAEGYSVSREKKESFPLTVTSAQKNPTAFYLCASSATGPSRSPLHFGNGTRLTVT.

This clone was seen only a few times. CDR3: CASSPPGSTNEKLFF. In DNA form, the CDR3 reads TGTGCCAGCAGTCCCCCAGGGTCGACTAATGAAAAACTGTTTTTT. The chain has TRBV28 and TRBJ1-4; possibly TRBD1 for D (5 bases). The CDR3 has 15 amino acids. V lost 5 bases and J 2 bases, leaving 12 bases between the germline ends. The V gene's germline CDR1 is MDHEN and CDR2 SYDVKM. Together with reference TRBV28 and TRBJ1-4, the CDR3 gives the full variable domain: DVKVTQSSRYLVKRTGEKVFLECVQDMDHENMFWYRQDPGLGLRLIYFSYDVKMKEKGDIPEGYSVSREKKERFSLILESASTNQTSMYLCASSPPGSTNEKLFFGSGTQLSVL.

The V call is TRBV28, the J call TRBJ1-4; D remains unclear. Trimming removed 7 bases from V and 4 bases from J, with 7 bases in between. The V gene's germline CDR1 is MDHEN and CDR2 SYDVKM. This CDR3 spans 12 amino acids. CDR3 bases: TGTGCCAGCAAAGGCGGTAATGAAAAACTGTTTTTT. Translation gives CASKGGNEKLFF.

This rearrangement joins TRBV19 to TRBJ2-1; 11 bases fit TRBD2. V shed 3 bases and J 5 bases; nucleotides not matched to a gene: 6. The CDR3 loop spans 16 amino acids. CDR1 and CDR2 from the germline V gene are LNHDA and SQIVND (reference sequence). The CDR3 nucleotides are TGTGCCAGTAGTATGGCCGGGACTAGCGGTGACAATGAGCAGTTCTTC. Translation: CASSMAGTSGDNEQFF.

V and J are TRBV7-2 and TRBJ2-5, with 12 bases that match TRBD2. Germline V gives CDR1 SGHTA, CDR2 FQGNSA. V lost 0 bases to trimming and J lost 2 bases; unmatched junction nucleotides: 1. The CDR3 contains 16 residues. CDR3 nucleotides: TGTGCCAGCAGCTTAGCAGGACTAGCGGGGCAAGAGACCCAGTACTTC. This encodes CASSLAGLAGQETQYF.

The CDR3 reads CAWSGPEEKLFF. CDR3 sequence (DNA): TGTGCCTGGAGTGGCCCCGAGGAAAAACTGTTTTTT. The chain combines TRBV30 with TRBJ1-4; no clear D gene. V gave up 1 base and J gave up 8 bases, with 8 bases separating them. CDR3 length: 12 amino acids. Germline V gene data show CDR1 as GTSNPN and CDR2 as SVGIG (reference sequence).

As for this clone: The sample has other DNA sequences that encode this CDR3 too. J is TRBJ1-2 and V is TRBV5-1, with D possibly matching TRBD1 (6 bases). V was clipped by 0 bases and J by 4 bases, with 7 bases between them. CDR1 and CDR2 (germline): SGHRS, YFSETQ. The length of the CDR3 is 13 residues. CDR3 sequence (DNA): TGCGCCAGCAGCTTGGAAGGGGGCTATGGCTACACCTTC. Translated, it gives CASSLEGGYGYTF.

This clone came up once. V and J are TRBV28 and TRBJ2-2; possible D gene TRBD1, 5 bases. V lost 7 bases, J lost 3 bases, and 15 bases lay in between. Per germline, CDR1 MDHEN and CDR2 SYDVKM. The CDR3 consists of 15 residues. The DNA for the CDR3 is TGTGCCAGCACTACAGACAGACGGTACACCGGGGAGCTGTTTTTT. This sequence encodes CASTTDRRYTGELFF.

The CDR3 DNA reads TGTGCCAGCAGGGTAGCAGGGTTAACTGAAGCTTTCTTT. Translating gives CASRVAGLTEAFF. The J gene is TRBJ1-1, the V gene TRBV28, with D perhaps matching TRBD1 (5 bases). V shed 6 bases and J shed 5 bases, with 13 bases lying between them. The CDR3 is 13 amino acids. Germline CDR1 MDHEN, CDR2 SYDVKM.

This CDR3 reads CASSLSTSNYGYTF. The CDR3 coding sequence is TGCGCCAGCAGCTTGTCGACTTCAAACTATGGCTACACCTTC. The gene calls are TRBV5-1 and TRBJ1-2, with D unclear. The CDR3 totals 14 residues. V shed 1 base and J shed 2 bases, with 9 bases lying between them. Per the germline V gene, CDR1 is SGHRS and CDR2 is YFSETQ.

The chain is built from TRBV5-1 and TRBJ1-1, with TRBD1 matching over 7 bases. The CDR3 consists of 14 residues. With V trimmed by 4 bases and J by 2 bases, 5 bases remained unmatched. The germline CDR1 and CDR2 sequences are SGHRS and YFSETQ. The CDR3 region is CASSLQGSNTEAFF. The CDR3 region has the DNA TGCGCCAGCAGCCTACAGGGGAGTAACACTGAAGCTTTCTTT.

With respect to this clone: The junction differs from germline at one of its ends, possibly a read error. V is TRBV30 and J is TRBJ2-1; the match to TRBD1 covers 8 bases. Germline V CDR1 and CDR2: GTSNPN, SVGIG (reference sequence). The CDR3 is 17 residues long. The CDR3 DNA sequence: TGTTCCTGGAGCCCCAGGACCGGGACAGGAGGGATCAATGAGCAGTTCTTC. Protein sequence: CSWSPRTGTGGINEQFF.

This clone was picked up one time. This chain links TRBV19 with TRBJ2-4; 8 bases fit TRBD2. The CDR3 runs to 14 residues. The germline V gene has CDR1 LNHDA and CDR2 SQIVND (reference sequence). Unmatched junction bases numbered 8, after V lost 5 bases and J lost 8 bases. Written as DNA, the CDR3 is TGTGCCAGTAGTCCCGGACTAGCAGTGTACATTCAGTACTTC. Translation: CASSPGLAVYIQYF.

This chain uses TRBV6-5 with TRBJ1-6; no firm D call. CDR1 and CDR2 from the germline V gene are MNHEY and SVGAGI. V dropped 0 bases and J dropped 7 bases, with 13 bases sitting between them. This CDR3 is built from 16 residues. CDR3 amino acids: CASSYSSAGRNSPLHF. CDR3 nucleotides: TGTGCCAGCAGTTACTCCTCGGCAGGTCGGAATTCACCCCTCCACTTT.

The gene calls are TRBV2 and TRBJ2-1; 13 bases line up with TRBD2. The germline V gene has CDR1 SNHLY and CDR2 FYNNEI. The ends lost 9 bases at V and 4 bases at J; junction bases unmatched: 9. The CDR3 length is 16 residues. CDR3 coding DNA: TGTGCCAGTTCCACTAGCGGGAGGGCTGGGTACAATGAGCAGTTCTTC. Protein sequence: CASSTSGRAGYNEQFF.

The chain couples TRBV7-8 to TRBJ1-1; possible D gene TRBD1, 5 bases. There are 14 residues in the CDR3. With 5 bases removed from V and 1 base from J, the gap between germline ends came to 11 bases. CDR1 is SGHVS, CDR2 FQNEAQ, per germline. CDR3 sequence: CASSGRDWNTEAFF. Written as DNA, the CDR3 is TGTGCCAGCAGCGGGAGGGACTGGAACACTGAAGCTTTCTTT.

CDR3 DNA sequence: TGTGCCAGCAGTTATAGGGGACAGGGAACAGATACGCAGTATTTT. Its protein is CASSYRGQGTDTQYF. This rearrangement joins TRBV6-5 to TRBJ2-3, with 9 bases lining up with TRBD1. The CDR3 is made up of 15 amino acids. Germline CDR1 is MNHEY and CDR2 is SVGAGI. With 3 bases clipped from V and 3 bases from J, the junction kept 4 bases outside the gene matches.

V gene TRBV5-6 combines with J gene TRBJ2-3; no clear D. The germline V gene encodes CDR1 SGHDT and CDR2 YYEEEE. The length of the CDR3 is 13 residues. V lost 2 bases and J lost 5, with 9 bases in between. CDR3 nucleotides: TGTGCCAGCAGCTTTGACCCAGGAGATACGCAGTATTTT. It encodes CASSFDPGDTQYF.